This T cell receptor beta chain was sequenced during a study of neurological immune-mediated disorders. Overall study results and limits: Any association between clinical or MRI features and the multiple sclerosis repertoire cluster was absent.

The cDNA was synthesized by 5'RACE incorporating 10-nucleotide random UMIs. MiXCR was run by TCRdb on the 5' RACE reads, yielding one entry per CDR3 protein. The table has about 82,000 distinct CDR3 sequences, 2.5% to 3% seen once. In its sample, this clonotype was seen many times. The antigen remains undetermined. Germline V lookup: CDR1 SEHNR, CDR2 FQNEAQ (reference sequence). The CDR3 contains 20 residues. V was pared by 1 base and J by 3 bases, with 28 bases between. The sample was PBMCs. V usage is TRBV7-9 and J usage is TRBJ2-7; D might be TRBD2 (6 bases). This receptor was identified in a woman aged 25 to 39 with multiple sclerosis. The CDR3 spells CASSLVEGIVRGTIGYEQYF. CDR3 in DNA: TGTGCCAGCAGCTTAGTAGAGGGAATTGTGCGGGGTACCATCGGCTACGAGCAGTACTTC.